This TCR beta chain was identified during a study of CD8 T cells in Susac syndrome. General study findings and limits: The study acknowledged a relatively small number of individuals in its TCR sequencing and HLA analysis.

The CDR3 contains 14 residues. V dropped 6 bases and J dropped 8; count of bases not matched to a gene: 7. Per germline, CDR1 MNHEY and CDR2 SMNVEV (reference sequence). Notes on this clonotype: Its specificity is not known.

Random-hexamer reverse transcription was applied to about 0.5 to 1 ug RNA. Amplification of the TCR beta CDR3 was carried out by immunoSEQ multiplex PCR, which spanned a total of 54 Vbeta and 13 Jbeta segments. TCRdb reanalysed the immunoSEQ multiplex PCR reads using MiXCR and keeps one entry per CDR3 protein. The repertoire has roughly 190,000 distinct CDR3 sequences, under 95% of them found once; the top ten carry 0.1% to 0.12%. High-throughput TCR beta sequencing covered peripheral CD8+ and CD4+ T cells. Negative isolation yielded the CD8+ and CD4+ T cells, while FACS enriched the TEMRA cells. The chain joins TRBV27 to TRBJ2-3; 11 bases fit TRBD1. The sequenced material came from CD4+ T cells from PBMCs. The origin of this receptor is a human donor in good health. The CDR3 protein is CASRRDRGTGTQYF. DNA of the CDR3: TGTGCCAGCAGAAGGGACAGGGGGACGGGTACGCAGTATTTT.